Shown below are 10 T cell receptor beta chains from a single sample sequenced in a study of T-cell reconstitution after alpha-beta-depleted transplantation in children. The TCRbeta library incorporated unique molecular identifiers. MiXCR was run by TCRdb on the PCR reads, yielding one entry per CDR3 protein. The repertoire holds 200,000 to 300,000 distinct CDR3 sequences, roughly 23% seen once, with about 2.5% in the top ten. The source was PBMCs, collected before TCRalphabeta/CD19-depleted stem cell transplant. Receptors were obtained from a girl aged 2 to 10 with Fanconi anemia, due to receive a stem cell transplant.

The sample holds many counts of this clonotype. The chain uses TRBV29-1 and TRBJ2-1; weak D call: TRBD2 (6 bases). V was trimmed by 1 base and J by 2 bases, leaving 15 bases between them. Germline V gives CDR1 SQVTM, CDR2 ANQGSEA. CDR3 size: 16 residues. The CDR3 loop reads CSVEGTDYWAYNEQFF. In nucleotides, the CDR3 is TGCAGCGTTGAAGGCACGGACTATTGGGCCTACAATGAGCAGTTCTTC.

This chain connects TRBV7-8 to TRBJ2-3; maybe TRBD1 (6 bases). The V and J ends lost 6 bases and 2 bases respectively, with 15 bases between them. The CDR3 covers 15 residues. Germline V gene data show CDR1 as SGHVS and CDR2 as FQNEAQ. The CDR3 nucleotides read TGTGCCAGCAGACAAGACAGGCCCTTCACAGATACGCAGTATTTT. It translates to CASRQDRPFTDTQYF. The full variable domain, completed using reference TRBV7-8 and TRBJ2-3, is GAGVSQSPRYKVAKRGQDVALRCDPISGHVSLFWYQQALGQGPEFLTYFQNEAQLDKSGLPSDRFFAERPEGSVSTLKIQRTQQEDSAVYLCASRQDRPFTDTQYFGPGTRLTVL.

The chain joins TRBV4-1 to TRBJ2-2; TRBD1 agrees at 8 bases. This CDR3 comprises 21 residues. With V trimmed by 0 bases and J by 5 bases, 20 bases remained unmatched. Germline assignment: CDR1 MGHRA and CDR2 YSYEKL. The CDR3 loop reads CASSQDAGILGTGSGTGELFF. CDR3 coding DNA: TGCGCCAGCAGCCAAGACGCGGGTATCTTAGGGACAGGTAGTGGGACCGGGGAGCTGTTTTTT.

This clonotype was detected a few times. The chain has TRBV13 and TRBJ2-7, with TRBD1 identical over 7 bases. Trimming at V came to 2 bases and at J to 6 bases, leaving 1 base not matched to a gene. The CDR3 totals 12 residues. Germline V gene data show CDR1 as PRHDT and CDR2 as FYEKMQ (reference sequence). The CDR3 region has the DNA TGTGCCAGCAGCTTAAGACAGGGCGAGCAGTACTTC. Translated: CASSLRQGEQYF.

Only a few counts were recorded for this clonotype. V gene TRBV6-1 combines with J gene TRBJ2-7; 9 nucleotides align to TRBD2. J gave up 3 bases and V 0 bases, and 3 bases lay outside the gene matches. The CDR3 runs 15 residues. Germline lookup yields CDR1 MNHNS and CDR2 SASEGT. The CDR3 here is CASSEATSGNYEQYF. CDR3 in DNA: TGTGCCAGCAGTGAAGCGACTAGCGGAAACTACGAGCAGTACTTC.

V usage is TRBV6-5 and J usage is TRBJ2-7; D uncertain. Trimming pared 3 bases from V and 0 bases from J, leaving 15 bases between. Germline V gene lookup returns CDR1 MNHEY and CDR2 SVGAGI. The CDR3 extends over 16 amino acids. CDR3 loop: CASSYLGRLFSYEQYF. The CDR3, as DNA: TGTGCCAGCAGTTATTTGGGTAGACTCTTCTCCTACGAGCAGTACTTC.

This clonotype has only a few counts. The genes are TRBV10-3 and TRBJ2-1, with 8 bases fitting TRBD1. Germline V CDR1 and CDR2: ENHRY, SYGVKD. The CDR3 is 16 amino acids. After removal of 0 bases from V and 2 bases from J, the junction contained 3 bases not matched to a gene. CDR3 bases: TGTGCCATCAGTGAGTCCCAGGGGGCCCCCTACAATGAGCAGTTCTTC. As protein: CAISESQGAPYNEQFF.

In this sample, this clonotype turned up many times. J is TRBJ2-5 and V is TRBV20-1, with TRBD2 as a possible D gene (5 bases). This CDR3 contains 13 residues. V was pared by 6 bases and J by 4 bases, with 15 bases between. In germline, CDR1 is DFQATT, CDR2 SNEGSKA (reference sequence). The CDR3: CSATPGNRETQYF. CDR3 coding DNA: TGCAGTGCCACCCCGGGAAACAGAGAGACCCAGTACTTC.

This clonotype was found a few times. J is TRBJ2-3 and V is TRBV29-1; D gene unclear. CDR3 length equals 13 residues. Germline CDR1 reads SQVTM; CDR2 reads ANQGSEA. Trimming stripped 4 bases from V and 1 base from J, with 9 bases between. The CDR3 protein is CSVGKGGTDTQYF. The CDR3 DNA reads as TGCAGCGTTGGAAAGGGCGGCACAGATACGCAGTATTTT.

In its sample, this clonotype was seen a few times. This rearrangement joins TRBV29-1 to TRBJ2-7, with 10 nucleotides matching TRBD2. This CDR3 has 15 residues. The J segment lost 3 bases and the V segment lost 4 bases, leaving 9 bases of the junction unmatched. Germline V CDR1 and CDR2: SQVTM, ANQGSEA. The CDR3 region has the DNA TGCAGCGTTGGTCGGGCTAGCGGGGGTTTCTACGAGCAGTACTTC. This translates into CSVGRASGGFYEQYF.